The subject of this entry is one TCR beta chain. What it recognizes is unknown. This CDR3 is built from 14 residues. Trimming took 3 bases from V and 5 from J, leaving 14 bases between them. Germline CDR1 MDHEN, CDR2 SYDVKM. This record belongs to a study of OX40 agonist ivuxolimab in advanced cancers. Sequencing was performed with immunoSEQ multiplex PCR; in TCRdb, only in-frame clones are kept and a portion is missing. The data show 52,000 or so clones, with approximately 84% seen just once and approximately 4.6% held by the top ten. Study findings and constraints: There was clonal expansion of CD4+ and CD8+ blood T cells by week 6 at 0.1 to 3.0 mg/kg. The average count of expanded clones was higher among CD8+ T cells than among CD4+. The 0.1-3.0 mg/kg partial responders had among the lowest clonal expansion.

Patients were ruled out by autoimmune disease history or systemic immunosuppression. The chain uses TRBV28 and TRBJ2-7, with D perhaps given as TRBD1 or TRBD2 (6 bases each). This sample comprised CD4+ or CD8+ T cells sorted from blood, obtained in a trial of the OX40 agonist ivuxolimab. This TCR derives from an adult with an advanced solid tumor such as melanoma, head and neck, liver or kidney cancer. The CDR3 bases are TGTGCCAGCAGTTTGGAGGGACACCCCAACGAGCAGTACTTC. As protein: CASSLEGHPNEQYF. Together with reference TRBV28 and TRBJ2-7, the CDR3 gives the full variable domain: DVKVTQSSRYLVKRTGEKVFLECVQDMDHENMFWYRQDPGLGLRLIYFSYDVKMKEKGDIPEGYSVSREKKERFSLILESASTNQTSMYLCASSLEGHPNEQYFGPGTRLTVT.